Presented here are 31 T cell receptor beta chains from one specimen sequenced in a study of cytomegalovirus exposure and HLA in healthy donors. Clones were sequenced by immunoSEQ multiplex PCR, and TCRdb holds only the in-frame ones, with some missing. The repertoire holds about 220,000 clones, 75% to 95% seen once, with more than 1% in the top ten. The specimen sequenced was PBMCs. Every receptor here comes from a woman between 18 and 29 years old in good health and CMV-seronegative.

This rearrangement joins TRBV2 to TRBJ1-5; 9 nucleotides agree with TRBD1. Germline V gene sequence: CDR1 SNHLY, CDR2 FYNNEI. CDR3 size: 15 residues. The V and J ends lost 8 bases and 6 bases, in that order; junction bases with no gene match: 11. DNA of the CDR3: TGTGCCAGCTCTCTGGACAGGGGCAGGAGTCAGCCCCAGCATTTT. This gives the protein CASSLDRGRSQPQHF.

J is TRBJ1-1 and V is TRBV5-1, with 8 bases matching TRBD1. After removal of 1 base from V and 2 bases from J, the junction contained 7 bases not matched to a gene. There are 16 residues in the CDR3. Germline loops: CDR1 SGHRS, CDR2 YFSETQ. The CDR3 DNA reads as TGCGCCAGCAGCTTGAAGCAGGGGGCCTCTAACACTGAAGCTTTCTTT. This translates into CASSLKQGASNTEAFF.

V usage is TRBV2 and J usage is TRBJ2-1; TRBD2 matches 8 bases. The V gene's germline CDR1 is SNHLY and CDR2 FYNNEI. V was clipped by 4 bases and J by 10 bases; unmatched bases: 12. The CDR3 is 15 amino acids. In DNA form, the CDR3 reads TGTGCCAGCAGTGTTAACGCGGGAGGAGGCTTAGAGCAGTTCTTC. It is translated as CASSVNAGGGLEQFF.

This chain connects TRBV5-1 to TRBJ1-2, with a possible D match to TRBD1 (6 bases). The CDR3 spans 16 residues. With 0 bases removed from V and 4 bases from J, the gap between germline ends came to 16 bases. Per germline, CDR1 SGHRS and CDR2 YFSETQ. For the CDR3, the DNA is TGCGCCAGCAGCTTGGCGGGTGGACAGTTCAGCTATGGCTACACCTTC. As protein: CASSLAGGQFSYGYTF.

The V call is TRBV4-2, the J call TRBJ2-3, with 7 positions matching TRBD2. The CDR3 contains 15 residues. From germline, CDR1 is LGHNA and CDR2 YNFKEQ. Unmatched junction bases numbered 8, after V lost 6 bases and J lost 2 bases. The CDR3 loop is CASSPLADPTDTQYF. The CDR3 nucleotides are TGTGCCAGCAGTCCCCTAGCGGACCCCACAGATACGCAGTATTTT.

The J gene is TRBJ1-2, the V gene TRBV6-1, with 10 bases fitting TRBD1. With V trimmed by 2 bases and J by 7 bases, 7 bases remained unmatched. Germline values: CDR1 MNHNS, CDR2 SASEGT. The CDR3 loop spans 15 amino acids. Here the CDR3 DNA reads TGTGCCAGCAGTGAAAGTGAGGGACAGGGGTCTGGCTACACCTTC. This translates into CASSESEGQGSGYTF.

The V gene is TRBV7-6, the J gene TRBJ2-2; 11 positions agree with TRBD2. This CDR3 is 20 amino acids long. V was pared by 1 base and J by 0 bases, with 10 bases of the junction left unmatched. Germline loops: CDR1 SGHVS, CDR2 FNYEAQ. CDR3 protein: CASSLVVASGRIANTGELFF. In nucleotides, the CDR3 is TGTGCCAGCAGCTTAGTTGTGGCTAGCGGGAGGATCGCGAACACCGGGGAGCTGTTTTTT.

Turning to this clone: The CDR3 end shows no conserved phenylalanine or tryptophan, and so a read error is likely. CDR3 DNA: TGTGCCAGCAGTTACTCATCTGGGCAGGGGAATTCACCCCTCCACCTT. It yields the protein CASSYSSGQGNSPLHL. The V call is TRBV6-5, the J call TRBJ1-6, with D tentatively TRBD1 (6 bases). The CDR3 extends over 16 amino acids. Between the trimmed V and J ends, which lost 0 bases and 7 bases, there was a span of 13 bases. CDR1 is MNHEY, CDR2 SVGAGI, per germline.

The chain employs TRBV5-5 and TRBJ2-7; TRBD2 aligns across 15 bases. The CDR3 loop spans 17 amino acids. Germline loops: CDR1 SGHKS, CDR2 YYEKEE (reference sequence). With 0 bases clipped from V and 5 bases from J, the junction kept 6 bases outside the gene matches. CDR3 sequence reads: CASSLAGTSGRSHEQYF. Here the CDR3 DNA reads TGTGCCAGCAGCTTGGCCGGGACTAGCGGGAGGTCCCACGAGCAGTACTTC.

The CDR3 bases are TGCGCCAGCAGGGGCCAGACGACCATCTATGGCTACACCTTC. Residues: CASRGQTTIYGYTF. The V and J genes are TRBV10-2 and TRBJ1-2; D gene unclear. V dropped 6 bases and J dropped 4 bases, with 15 bases sitting between them. Germline V gene lookup returns CDR1 WSHSY and CDR2 SAAADI. The CDR3 contains 14 residues.

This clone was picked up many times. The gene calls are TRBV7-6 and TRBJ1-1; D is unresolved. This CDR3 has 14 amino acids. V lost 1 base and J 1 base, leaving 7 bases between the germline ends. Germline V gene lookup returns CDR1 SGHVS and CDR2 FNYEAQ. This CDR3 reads CASSLVSGNTEAFF. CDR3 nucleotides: TGTGCCAGCAGCTTAGTGTCAGGGAACACTGAAGCTTTCTTT.

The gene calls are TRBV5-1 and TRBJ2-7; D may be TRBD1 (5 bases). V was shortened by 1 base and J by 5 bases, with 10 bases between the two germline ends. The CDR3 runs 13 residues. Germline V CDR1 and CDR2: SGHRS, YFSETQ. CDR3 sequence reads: CASSLQGGHEQYF. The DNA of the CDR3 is TGCGCCAGCAGCTTGCAGGGTGGACACGAGCAGTACTTC.

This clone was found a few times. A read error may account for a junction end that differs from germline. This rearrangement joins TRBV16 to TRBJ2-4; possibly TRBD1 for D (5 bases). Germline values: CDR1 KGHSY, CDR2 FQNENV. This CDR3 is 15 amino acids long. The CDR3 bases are TGTGCCAGCAGCCAATCAAATCCAGGGCAGGCTGGGGTTAGCTTC. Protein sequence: CASSQSNPGQAGVSF.

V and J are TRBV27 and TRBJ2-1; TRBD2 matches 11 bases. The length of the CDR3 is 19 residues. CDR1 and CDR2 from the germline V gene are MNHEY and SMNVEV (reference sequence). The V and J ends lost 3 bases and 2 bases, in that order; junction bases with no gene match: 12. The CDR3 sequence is CASSLPHRLAGRPYNEQFF. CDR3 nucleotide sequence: TGTGCCAGCAGTTTGCCCCACCGACTAGCGGGAAGACCCTACAATGAGCAGTTCTTC.

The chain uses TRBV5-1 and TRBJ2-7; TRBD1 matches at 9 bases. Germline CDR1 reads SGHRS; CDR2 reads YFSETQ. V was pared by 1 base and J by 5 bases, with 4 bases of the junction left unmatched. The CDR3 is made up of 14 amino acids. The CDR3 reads CASSLRQGDNEQYF. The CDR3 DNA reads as TGCGCCAGCAGCTTGCGACAGGGGGACAACGAGCAGTACTTC. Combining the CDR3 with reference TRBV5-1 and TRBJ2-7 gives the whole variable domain KAGVTQTPRYLIKTRGQQVTLSCSPISGHRSVSWYQQTPGQGLQFLFEYFSETQRNKGNFPGRFSGRQFSNSRSEMNVSTLELGDSALYLCASSLRQGDNEQYFGPGTRLTVT.

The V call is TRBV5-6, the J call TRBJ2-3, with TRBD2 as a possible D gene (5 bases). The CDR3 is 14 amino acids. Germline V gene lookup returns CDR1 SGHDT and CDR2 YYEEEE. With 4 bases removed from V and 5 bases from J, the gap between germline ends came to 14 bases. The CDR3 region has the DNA TGTGCCAGCAGCATCGGAGGTATAAAAGATACGCAGTATTTT. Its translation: CASSIGGIKDTQYF. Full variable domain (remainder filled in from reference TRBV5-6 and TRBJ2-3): DAGVTQSPTHLIKTRGQQVTLRCSPKSGHDTVSWYQQALGQGPQFIFQYYEEEERQRGNFPDRFSGHQFPNYSSELNVNALLLGDSALYLCASSIGGIKDTQYFGPGTRLTVL.

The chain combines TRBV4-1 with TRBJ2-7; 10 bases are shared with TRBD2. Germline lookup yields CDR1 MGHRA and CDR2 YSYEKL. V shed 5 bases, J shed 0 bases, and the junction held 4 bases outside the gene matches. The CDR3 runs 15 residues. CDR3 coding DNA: TGCGCCAGCAGCTTCCGGACTAGCGGCTCCTACGAGCAGTACTTC. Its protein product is CASSFRTSGSYEQYF.

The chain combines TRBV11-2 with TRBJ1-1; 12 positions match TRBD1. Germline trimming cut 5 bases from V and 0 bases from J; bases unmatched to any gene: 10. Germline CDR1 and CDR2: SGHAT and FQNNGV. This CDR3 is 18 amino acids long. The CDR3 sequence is CASSPSRDRGRLNTEAFF. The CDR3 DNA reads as TGTGCCAGCAGCCCTTCGAGGGACAGGGGGCGGTTGAACACTGAAGCTTTCTTT. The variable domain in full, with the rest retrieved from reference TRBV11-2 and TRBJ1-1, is EAGVAQSPRYKIIEKRQSVAFWCNPISGHATLYWYQQILGQGPKLLIQFQNNGVVDDSQLPKDRFSAERLKGVDSTLKIQPAKLEDSAVYLCASSPSRDRGRLNTEAFFGQGTRLTVV.

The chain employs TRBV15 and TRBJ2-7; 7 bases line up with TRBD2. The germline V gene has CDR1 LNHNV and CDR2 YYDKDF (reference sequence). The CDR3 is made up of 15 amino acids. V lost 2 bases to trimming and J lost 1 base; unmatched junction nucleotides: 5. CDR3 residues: CATSRLPGGSYEQYF. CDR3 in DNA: TGTGCCACCAGCAGACTCCCGGGGGGATCCTACGAGCAGTACTTC.

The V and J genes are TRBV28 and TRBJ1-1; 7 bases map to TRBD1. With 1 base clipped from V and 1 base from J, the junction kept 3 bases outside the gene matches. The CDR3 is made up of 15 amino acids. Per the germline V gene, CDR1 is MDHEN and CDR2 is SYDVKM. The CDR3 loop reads CASSLYRQGNTEAFF. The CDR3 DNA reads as TGTGCCAGCAGTTTATACCGACAGGGGAACACTGAAGCTTTCTTT.

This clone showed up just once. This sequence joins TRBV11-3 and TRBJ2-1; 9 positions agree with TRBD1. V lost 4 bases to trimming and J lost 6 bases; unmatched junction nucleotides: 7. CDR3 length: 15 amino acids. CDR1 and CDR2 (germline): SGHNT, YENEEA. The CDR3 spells CASSSTGQGFNEQFF. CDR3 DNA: TGTGCCAGCAGCTCAACGGGACAGGGTTTCAATGAGCAGTTCTTC. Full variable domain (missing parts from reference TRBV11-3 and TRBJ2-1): EAGVVQSPRYKIIEKKQPVAFWCNPISGHNTLYWYLQNLGQGPELLIRYENEEAVDDSQLPKDRFSAERLKGVDSTLKIQPAELGDSAVYLCASSSTGQGFNEQFFGPGTRLTVL.

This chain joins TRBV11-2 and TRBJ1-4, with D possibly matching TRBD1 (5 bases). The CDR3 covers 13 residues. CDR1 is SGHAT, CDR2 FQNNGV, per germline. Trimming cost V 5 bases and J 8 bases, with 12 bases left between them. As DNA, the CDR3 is TGTGCCAGCAGCCAGGGCGGTTCGGAAAAACTGTTTTTT. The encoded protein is CASSQGGSEKLFF.

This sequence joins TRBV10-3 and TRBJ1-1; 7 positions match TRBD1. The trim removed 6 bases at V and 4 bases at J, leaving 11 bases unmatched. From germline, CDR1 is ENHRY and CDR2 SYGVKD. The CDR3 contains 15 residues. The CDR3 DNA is TGTGCCATCAGGGCTGACAGGGCCGTGGCCACTGAAGCTTTCTTT. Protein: CAIRADRAVATEAFF.

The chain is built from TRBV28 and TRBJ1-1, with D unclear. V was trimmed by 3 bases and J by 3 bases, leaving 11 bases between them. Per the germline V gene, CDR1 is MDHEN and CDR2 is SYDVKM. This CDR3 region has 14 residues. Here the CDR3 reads CASSFRGMYTEAFF. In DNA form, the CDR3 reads TGTGCCAGCAGTTTTAGAGGAATGTACACTGAAGCTTTCTTT. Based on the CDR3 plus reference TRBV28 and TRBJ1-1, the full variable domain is DVKVTQSSRYLVKRTGEKVFLECVQDMDHENMFWYRQDPGLGLRLIYFSYDVKMKEKGDIPEGYSVSREKKERFSLILESASTNQTSMYLCASSFRGMYTEAFFGQGTRLTVV.

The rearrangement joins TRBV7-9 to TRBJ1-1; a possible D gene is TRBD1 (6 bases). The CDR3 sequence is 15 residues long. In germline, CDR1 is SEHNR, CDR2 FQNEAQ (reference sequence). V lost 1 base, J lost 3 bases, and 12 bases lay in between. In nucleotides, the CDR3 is TGTGCCAGCAGCTTAGAGGGGGTGGGTGACACTGAAGCTTTCTTT. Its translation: CASSLEGVGDTEAFF. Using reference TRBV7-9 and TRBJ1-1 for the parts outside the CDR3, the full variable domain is DTGVSQNPRHKITKRGQNVTFRCDPISEHNRLYWYRQTLGQGPEFLTYFQNEAQLEKSRLLSDRFSAERPKGSFSTLEIQRTEQGDSAMYLCASSLEGVGDTEAFFGQGTRLTVV.

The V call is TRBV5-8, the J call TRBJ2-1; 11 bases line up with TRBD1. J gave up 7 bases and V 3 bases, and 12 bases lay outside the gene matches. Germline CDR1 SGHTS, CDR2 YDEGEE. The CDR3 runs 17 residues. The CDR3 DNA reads TGTGCCAGCAGCTCTCTCTTCGGGACAGGGGGACGGAATGAGCAGTTCTTC. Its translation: CASSSLFGTGGRNEQFF. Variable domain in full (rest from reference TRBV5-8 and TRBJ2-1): EAGVTQSPTHLIKTRGQQATLRCSPISGHTSVYWYQQALGLGLQFLLWYDEGEERNRGNFPPRFSGRQFPNYSSELNVNALELEDSALYLCASSSLFGTGGRNEQFFGPGTRLTVL.

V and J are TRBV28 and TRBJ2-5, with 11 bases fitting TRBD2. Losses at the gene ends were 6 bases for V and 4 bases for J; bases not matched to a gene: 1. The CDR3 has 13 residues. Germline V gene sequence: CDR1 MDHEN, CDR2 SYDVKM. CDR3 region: CASRLAGAETQYF. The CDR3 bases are TGTGCCAGCAGACTAGCGGGAGCAGAGACCCAGTACTTC.

CDR3 DNA sequence: TGTGCCAGCAGCGTAAGCAGGGGGTTTACCGGGGAGCTGTTTTTT. This translates into CASSVSRGFTGELFF. The chain uses TRBV9 and TRBJ2-2; the match to TRBD1 covers 7 bases. The ends lost 1 base at V and 5 bases at J; junction bases unmatched: 5. This CDR3 spans 15 amino acids. Germline CDR1 and CDR2: SGDLS and YYNGEE.

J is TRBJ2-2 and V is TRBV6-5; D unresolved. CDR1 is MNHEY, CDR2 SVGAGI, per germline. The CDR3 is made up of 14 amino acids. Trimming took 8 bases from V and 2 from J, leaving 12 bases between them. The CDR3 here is CASLRHQNTGELFF. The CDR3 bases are TGTGCCAGCTTGAGACACCAAAACACCGGGGAGCTGTTTTTT.

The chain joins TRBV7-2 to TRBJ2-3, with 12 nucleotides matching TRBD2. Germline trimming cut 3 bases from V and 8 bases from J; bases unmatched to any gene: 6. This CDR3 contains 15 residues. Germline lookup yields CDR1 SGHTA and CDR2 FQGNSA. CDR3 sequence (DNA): TGTGCCAGCAGCTTGTCTAGCGGGAGGGGTGTTACGCAGTATTTT. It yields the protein CASSLSSGRGVTQYF.

CDR3 nucleotide sequence: TGTGCCAGCAGCTTTGCGGGAGGTCTTGACACCGGGGAGCTGTTTTTT. It yields the protein CASSFAGGLDTGELFF. The chain joins TRBV7-3 to TRBJ2-2, with 8 bases that match TRBD2. V gave up 3 bases and J gave up 3 bases; unmatched junction bases: 6. The CDR3 is 16 amino acids. Germline V lookup: CDR1 SGHTA, CDR2 FQGTGA.